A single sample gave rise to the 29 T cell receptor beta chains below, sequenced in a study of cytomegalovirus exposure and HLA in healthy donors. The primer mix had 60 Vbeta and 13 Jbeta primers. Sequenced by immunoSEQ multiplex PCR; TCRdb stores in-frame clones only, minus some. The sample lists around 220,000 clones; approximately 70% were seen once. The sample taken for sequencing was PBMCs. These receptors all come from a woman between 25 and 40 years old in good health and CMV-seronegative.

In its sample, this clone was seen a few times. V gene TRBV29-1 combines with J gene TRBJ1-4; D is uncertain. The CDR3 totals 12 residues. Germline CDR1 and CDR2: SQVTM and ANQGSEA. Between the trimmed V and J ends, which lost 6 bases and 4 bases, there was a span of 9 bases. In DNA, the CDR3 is TGCAGCGTACAGAACTTTAATGAAAAACTGTTTTTT. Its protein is CSVQNFNEKLFF.

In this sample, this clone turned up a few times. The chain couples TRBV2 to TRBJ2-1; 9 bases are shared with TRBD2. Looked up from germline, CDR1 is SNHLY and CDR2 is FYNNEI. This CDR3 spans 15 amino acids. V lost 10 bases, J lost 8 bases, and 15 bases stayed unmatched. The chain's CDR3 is CANEGRGGAMDEQFF. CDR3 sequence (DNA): TGTGCCAACGAGGGGCGCGGGGGGGCCATGGATGAGCAGTTCTTC.

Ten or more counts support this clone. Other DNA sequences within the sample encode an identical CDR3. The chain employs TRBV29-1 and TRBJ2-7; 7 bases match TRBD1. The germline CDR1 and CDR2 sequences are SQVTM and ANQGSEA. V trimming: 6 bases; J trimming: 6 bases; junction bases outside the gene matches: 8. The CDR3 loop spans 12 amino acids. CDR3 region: CSVGDRVGEQYF. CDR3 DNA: TGCAGCGTAGGAGACAGGGTAGGCGAGCAGTACTTC.

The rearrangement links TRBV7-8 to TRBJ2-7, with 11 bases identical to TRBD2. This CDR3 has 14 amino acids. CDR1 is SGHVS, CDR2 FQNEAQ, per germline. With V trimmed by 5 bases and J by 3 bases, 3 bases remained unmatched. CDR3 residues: CASSPTSGGYEQYF. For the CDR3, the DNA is TGTGCCAGCAGCCCAACTAGCGGGGGCTACGAGCAGTACTTC.

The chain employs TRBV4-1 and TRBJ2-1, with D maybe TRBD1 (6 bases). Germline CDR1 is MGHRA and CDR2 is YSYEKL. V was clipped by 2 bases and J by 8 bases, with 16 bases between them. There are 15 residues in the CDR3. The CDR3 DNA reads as TGCGCCAGCAGCCAATCGGGACAACGAAATCATGAGCAGTTCTTC. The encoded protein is CASSQSGQRNHEQFF.

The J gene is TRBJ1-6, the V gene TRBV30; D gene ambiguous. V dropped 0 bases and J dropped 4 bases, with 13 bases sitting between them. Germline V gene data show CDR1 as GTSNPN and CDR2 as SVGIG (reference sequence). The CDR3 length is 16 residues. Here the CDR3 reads CAWSVQAGSYNSPLHF. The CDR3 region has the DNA TGTGCCTGGAGTGTACAAGCGGGTTCTTATAATTCACCCCTCCACTTT.

The CDR3 bases are TGTGCCAGCAGACCCGGACAGGGAGGGGGACAGCCCCAGCATTTT. Its translation is CASRPGQGGGQPQHF. The rearrangement links TRBV6-1 to TRBJ1-5; 8 bases are shared with TRBD1. Unmatched junction bases numbered 11, after V lost 6 bases and J lost 7 bases. Germline values: CDR1 MNHNS, CDR2 SASEGT. The CDR3 runs 15 residues.

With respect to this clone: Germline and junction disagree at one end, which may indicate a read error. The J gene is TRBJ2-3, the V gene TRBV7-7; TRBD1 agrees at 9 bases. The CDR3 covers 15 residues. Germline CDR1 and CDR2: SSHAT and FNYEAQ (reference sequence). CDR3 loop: CASSPRTGDPDTQYF. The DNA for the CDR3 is TGTGCTAGCAGTCCTAGGACAGGGGATCCAGATACGCAGTATTTT. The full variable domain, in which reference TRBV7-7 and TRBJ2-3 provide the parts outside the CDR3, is GAGVSQSPRYKVTKRGQDVTLRCDPISSHATLYWYQQALGQGPEFLTYFNYEAQPDKSGLPSDRFSAERPEGSISTLTIQRTEQRDSAMYRCASSPRTGDPDTQYFGPGTRLTVL.

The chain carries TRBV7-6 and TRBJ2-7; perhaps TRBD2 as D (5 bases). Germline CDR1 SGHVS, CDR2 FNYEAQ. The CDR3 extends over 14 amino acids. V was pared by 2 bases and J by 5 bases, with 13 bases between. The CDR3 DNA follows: TGTGCCAGCAGCTTAAGGGCGGGCAACCACGAGCAGTACTTC. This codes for CASSLRAGNHEQYF.

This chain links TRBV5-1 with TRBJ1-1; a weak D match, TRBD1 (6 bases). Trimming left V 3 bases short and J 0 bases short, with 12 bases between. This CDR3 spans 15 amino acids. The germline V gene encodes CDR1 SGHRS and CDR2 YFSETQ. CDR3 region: CASSSIGTLNTEAFF. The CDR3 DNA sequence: TGCGCCAGCAGCTCGATCGGGACACTGAACACTGAAGCTTTCTTT.

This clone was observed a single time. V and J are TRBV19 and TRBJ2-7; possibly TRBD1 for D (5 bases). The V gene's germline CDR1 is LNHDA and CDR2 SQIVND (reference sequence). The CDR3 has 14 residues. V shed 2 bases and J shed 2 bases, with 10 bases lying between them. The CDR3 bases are TGTGCCAGTAGTATATCCCAGGGCGCCTACGAGCAGTACTTC. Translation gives CASSISQGAYEQYF.

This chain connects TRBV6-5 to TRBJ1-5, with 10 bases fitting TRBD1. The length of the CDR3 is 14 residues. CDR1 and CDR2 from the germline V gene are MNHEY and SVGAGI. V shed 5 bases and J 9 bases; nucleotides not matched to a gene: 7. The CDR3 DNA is TGTGCCAGCAGTGAACGGGGACAGGGGTCGCCCCAGCATTTT. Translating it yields CASSERGQGSPQHF.

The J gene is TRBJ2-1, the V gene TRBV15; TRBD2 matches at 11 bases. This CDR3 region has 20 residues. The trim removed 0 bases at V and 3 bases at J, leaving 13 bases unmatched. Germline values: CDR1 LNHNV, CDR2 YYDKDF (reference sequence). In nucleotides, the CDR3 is TGTGCCACCAGCAGAGATGCGAGGCCCCTGACTAGCGGGAACTACAATGAGCAGTTCTTC. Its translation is CATSRDARPLTSGNYNEQFF. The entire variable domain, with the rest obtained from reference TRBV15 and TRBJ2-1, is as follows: DAMVIQNPRYQVTQFGKPVTLSCSQTLNHNVMYWYQQKSSQAPKLLFHYYDKDFNNEADTPDNFQSRRPNTSFCFLDIRSPGLGDTAMYLCATSRDARPLTSGNYNEQFFGPGTRLTVL.

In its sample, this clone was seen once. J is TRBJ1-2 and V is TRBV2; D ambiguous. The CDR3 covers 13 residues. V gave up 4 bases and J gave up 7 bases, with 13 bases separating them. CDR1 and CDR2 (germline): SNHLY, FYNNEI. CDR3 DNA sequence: TGTGCCAGCAGTGGGACCCGCGAGGGTGGCTACACCTTC. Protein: CASSGTREGGYTF. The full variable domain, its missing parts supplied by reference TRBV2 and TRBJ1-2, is EPEVTQTPSHQVTQMGQEVILRCVPISNHLYFYWYRQILGQKVEFLVSFYNNEISEKSEIFDDQFSVERPDGSNFTLKIRSTKLEDSAMYFCASSGTREGGYTFGSGTRLTVV.

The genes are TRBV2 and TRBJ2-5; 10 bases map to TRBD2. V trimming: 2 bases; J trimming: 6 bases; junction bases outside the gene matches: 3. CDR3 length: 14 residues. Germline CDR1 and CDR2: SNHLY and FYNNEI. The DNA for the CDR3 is TGTGCCAGCAGTGAATTAGCGGGGGGCCAGACCCAGTACTTC. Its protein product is CASSELAGGQTQYF.

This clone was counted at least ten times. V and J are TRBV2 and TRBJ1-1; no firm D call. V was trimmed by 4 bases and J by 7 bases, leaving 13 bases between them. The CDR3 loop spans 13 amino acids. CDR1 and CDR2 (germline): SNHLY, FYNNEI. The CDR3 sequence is CASSVLRQSEAFF. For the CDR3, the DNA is TGTGCCAGCAGTGTATTGAGGCAGAGTGAAGCTTTCTTT. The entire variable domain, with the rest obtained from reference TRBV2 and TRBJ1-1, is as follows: EPEVTQTPSHQVTQMGQEVILRCVPISNHLYFYWYRQILGQKVEFLVSFYNNEISEKSEIFDDQFSVERPDGSNFTLKIRSTKLEDSAMYFCASSVLRQSEAFFGQGTRLTVV.

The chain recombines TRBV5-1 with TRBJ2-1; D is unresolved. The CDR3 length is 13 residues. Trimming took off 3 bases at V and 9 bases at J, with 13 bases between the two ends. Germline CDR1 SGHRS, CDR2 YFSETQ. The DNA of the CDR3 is TGCGCCAGCAGCTCCCGACTTCCTGGTGAGCAGTTCTTC. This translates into CASSSRLPGEQFF.

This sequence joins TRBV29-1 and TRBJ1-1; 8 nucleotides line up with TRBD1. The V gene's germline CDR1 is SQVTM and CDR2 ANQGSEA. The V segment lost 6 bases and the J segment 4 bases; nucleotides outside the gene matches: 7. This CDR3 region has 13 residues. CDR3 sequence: CSVSRTGSTEAFF. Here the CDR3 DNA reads TGCAGCGTCTCCAGGACAGGGAGCACTGAAGCTTTCTTT.

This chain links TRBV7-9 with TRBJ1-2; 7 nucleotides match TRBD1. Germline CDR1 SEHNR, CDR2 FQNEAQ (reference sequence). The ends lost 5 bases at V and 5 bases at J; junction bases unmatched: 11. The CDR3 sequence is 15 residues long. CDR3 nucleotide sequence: TGTGCCAGCAGCCTATTTGACAGGGACTCTTATGGCTACACCTTC. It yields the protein CASSLFDRDSYGYTF.

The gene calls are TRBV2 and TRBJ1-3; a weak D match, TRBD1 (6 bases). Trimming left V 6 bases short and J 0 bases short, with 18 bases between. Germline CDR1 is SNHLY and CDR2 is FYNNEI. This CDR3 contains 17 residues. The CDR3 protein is CASSRSGTRYSGNTIYF. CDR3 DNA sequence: TGTGCCAGCAGCCGAAGCGGGACACGATACTCTGGAAACACCATATATTTT.

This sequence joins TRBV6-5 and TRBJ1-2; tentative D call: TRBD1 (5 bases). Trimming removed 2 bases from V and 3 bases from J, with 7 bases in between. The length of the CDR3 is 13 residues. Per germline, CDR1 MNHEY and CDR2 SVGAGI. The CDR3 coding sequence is TGTGCCAGCAGTTACCCGGGGGACTATGGCTACACCTTC. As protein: CASSYPGDYGYTF.

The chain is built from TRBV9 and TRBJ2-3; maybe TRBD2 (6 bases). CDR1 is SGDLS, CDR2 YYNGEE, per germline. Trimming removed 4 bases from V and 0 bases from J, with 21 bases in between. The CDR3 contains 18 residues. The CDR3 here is CASSSTGFSGTSTDTQYF. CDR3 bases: TGTGCCAGCAGCTCGACGGGGTTTAGCGGCACTAGCACAGATACGCAGTATTTT. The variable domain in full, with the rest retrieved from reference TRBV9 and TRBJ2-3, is DSGVTQTPKHLITATGQRVTLRCSPRSGDLSVYWYQQSLDQGLQFLIQYYNGEERAKGNILERFSAQQFPDLHSELNLSSLELGDSALYFCASSSTGFSGTSTDTQYFGPGTRLTVL.

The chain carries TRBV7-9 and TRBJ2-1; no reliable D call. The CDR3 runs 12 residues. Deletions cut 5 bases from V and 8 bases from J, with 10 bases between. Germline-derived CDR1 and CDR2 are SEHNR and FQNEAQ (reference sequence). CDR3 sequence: CASSTSRDEQFF. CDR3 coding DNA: TGTGCCAGCAGCACATCCCGGGATGAGCAGTTCTTC.

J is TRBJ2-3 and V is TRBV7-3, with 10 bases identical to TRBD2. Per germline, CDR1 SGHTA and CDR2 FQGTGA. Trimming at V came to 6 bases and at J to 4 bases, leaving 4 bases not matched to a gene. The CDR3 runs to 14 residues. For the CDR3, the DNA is TGTGCCAGCAGTTCAGGACTAGCGGCAGATACGCAGTATTTT. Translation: CASSSGLAADTQYF.

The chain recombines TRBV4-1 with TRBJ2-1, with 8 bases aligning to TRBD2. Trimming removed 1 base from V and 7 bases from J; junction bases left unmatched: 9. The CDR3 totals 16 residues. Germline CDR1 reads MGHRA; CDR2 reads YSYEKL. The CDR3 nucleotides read TGCGCCAGCAGCCAAGGGACCGGGACTAGTAAGAATGAGCAGTTCTTC. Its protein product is CASSQGTGTSKNEQFF.

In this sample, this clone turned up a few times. The CDR3 nucleotides are TGTGCCAGCAGCTTAGTGGAGGTCCCGCAGTACTTC. Its translation is CASSLVEVPQYF. The J gene is TRBJ2-7, the V gene TRBV7-9, with D possibly matching TRBD2 (5 bases). The CDR3 runs to 12 residues. Germline V gene lookup returns CDR1 SEHNR and CDR2 FQNEAQ (reference sequence). The V end was cut by 1 base, the J end by 9 bases, with 10 bases between.

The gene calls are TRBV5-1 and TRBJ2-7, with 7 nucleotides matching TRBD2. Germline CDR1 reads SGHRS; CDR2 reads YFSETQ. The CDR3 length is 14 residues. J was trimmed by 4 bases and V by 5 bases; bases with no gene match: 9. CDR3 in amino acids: CASRATGGGYEQYF. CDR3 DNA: TGCGCCAGCAGGGCGACTGGCGGGGGTTACGAGCAGTACTTC.

CDR3: CASSLRGGRANTGELFF. As DNA, the CDR3 is TGCGCCAGCAGCTTGAGGGGGGGGCGAGCGAACACCGGGGAGCTGTTTTTT. J is TRBJ2-2 and V is TRBV5-1; weak D call: TRBD2 (7 bases). Germline lookup yields CDR1 SGHRS and CDR2 YFSETQ. CDR3 length: 17 residues. V dropped 1 base and J dropped 0 bases, with 13 bases sitting between them.

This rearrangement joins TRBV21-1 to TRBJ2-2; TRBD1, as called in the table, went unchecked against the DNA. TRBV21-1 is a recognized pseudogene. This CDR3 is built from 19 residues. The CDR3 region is CASILTQSPGQKNTGELFF. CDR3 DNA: TGTGCCAGCATCCTTACCCAATCCCCGGGACAGAAGAACACCGGGGAGCTGTTTTTT.